This T cell receptor beta chain comes out of a study of blood T cell repertoires in COVID-19. About the research overall: Samples of COVID-19 (acute and convalescent) were obtained from the United States, Italy and Spain. Sample material is recorded as cDNA or gDNA derived from T cells, B-cell-depleted T cells, or PBMCs.

Original processing methods: Reference gene primer amplification gave nucleated cell count estimates. The data were produced by immunoSEQ multiplex PCR, yet TCRdb's version contains in-frame clones alone and is incomplete. D and trimming were read from the DNA, whereas the V and J calls and clone size are those reported in that table. The sample has 200,000 to 250,000 clones, about 89% seen once; the top ten hold about 6%. The CDR3 loop spans 15 amino acids. J gave up 8 bases and V 7 bases, and 13 bases lay outside the gene matches. Germline CDR1 is MNHEY and CDR2 is SVGAGI. The chain joins TRBV6-5 to TRBJ2-1; TRBD2 agrees at 8 bases. This TCR derives from a man aged 60 to 75 who had recovered from COVID-19. The sequenced sample consisted of peripheral blood. In DNA form, the CDR3 reads TGTGCCAGCACCATACGGGGGGGCCGGTCGCATGAGCAGTTCTTC. Its translation is CASTIRGGRSHEQFF.